A single sample gave rise to the 15 T cell receptor beta chains below, sequenced in a study of cytomegalovirus exposure and HLA in healthy donors. Only in-frame clones appear in the TCRdb table, and some are missing; sequencing was by immunoSEQ multiplex PCR. This table has 250,000 or so clones, more than 75% appearing once. The sample was PBMCs. These receptors all come from a man in his late teens or twenties in good health and CMV-seronegative.

CDR3 sequence reads: CASSPDRGLGQPQHF. The CDR3 bases are TGTGCCAGCAGCCCAGACAGGGGGTTAGGTCAGCCCCAGCATTTT. The chain links TRBV5-4 to TRBJ1-5, with 9 bases identical to TRBD1. The length of the CDR3 is 15 residues. Per germline, CDR1 SGHNT and CDR2 YYREEE (reference sequence). The V segment lost 4 bases and the J segment 6 bases; nucleotides outside the gene matches: 8.

This sequence joins TRBV6-7 and TRBJ2-1; D unclear. TRBV6-7 is classed as an ORF, of uncertain function. The CDR3 has 13 amino acids. CDR3 protein: CSAVVGSYNEQFF. In DNA, the CDR3 is TGTTCTGCGGTGGTTGGCTCCTACAATGAGCAGTTCTTC.

V is TRBV2 and J is TRBJ1-5; no firm D call. The CDR3 length is 16 residues. CDR1 SNHLY and CDR2 FYNNEI come from the germline V gene. V gave up 6 bases and J gave up 2 bases, with 17 bases separating them. CDR3 loop: CASRVAAGFGNQPQHF. The CDR3 coding sequence is TGTGCCAGCAGAGTGGCAGCAGGTTTTGGCAATCAGCCCCAGCATTTT. The full variable domain, with the rest looked up from reference TRBV2 and TRBJ1-5, is EPEVTQTPSHQVTQMGQEVILRCVPISNHLYFYWYRQILGQKVEFLVSFYNNEISEKSEIFDDQFSVERPDGSNFTLKIRSTKLEDSAMYFCASRVAAGFGNQPQHFGDGTRLSIL.

This chain links TRBV7-9 with TRBJ2-7, with 7 bases aligning to TRBD2. The germline V gene has CDR1 SEHNR and CDR2 FQNEAQ (reference sequence). V lost 0 bases and J lost 2; bases outside the gene matches: 10. CDR3 length: 17 residues. The CDR3 bases are TGTGCCAGCAGCTTAGCGGGGTACCGGGAGGTCCCCTACGAGCAGTACTTC. This gives the protein CASSLAGYREVPYEQYF.

The genes are TRBV27 and TRBJ1-5, with TRBD1 matching 7 bases. The V gene's germline CDR1 is MNHEY and CDR2 SMNVEV (reference sequence). V was pared by 7 bases and J by 7 bases, with 10 bases of the junction left unmatched. The CDR3 loop spans 14 amino acids. CDR3 loop: CASTSTGSRQPQHF. As DNA, the CDR3 is TGTGCCAGCACGTCGACAGGGTCTCGGCAGCCCCAGCATTTT.

This clone was recorded a few times. CDR3 nucleotide sequence: TGTGCCTGGGGTAAAGACAGAGACTATCAGCCCCAGCATTTT. It is translated as CAWGKDRDYQPQHF. V is TRBV30 and J is TRBJ1-5, with a weak D call TRBD1 (5 bases). The V gene lost 5 bases and the J gene lost 5 bases, with 16 bases spanning the gap. Looked up from germline, CDR1 is GTSNPN and CDR2 is SVGIG (reference sequence). This CDR3 comprises 14 residues.

V is TRBV5-3 and J is TRBJ1-4; D unresolved. TRBV5-3 is sorted into the ORF group, with uncertain function. This CDR3 comprises 9 residues. V lost 10 bases to trimming and J lost 8 bases, with 6 bases between them. The CDR3 DNA reads TGTGCCCCTACGGAAAAACTGTTTTTT. It yields the protein CAPTEKLFF.

The chain is built from TRBV20-1 and TRBJ1-3; D gene unclear. The germline CDR1 and CDR2 sequences are DFQATT and SNEGSKA (reference sequence). The CDR3 totals 11 residues. CDR3 nucleotides: TGCGTCCTTCTCTCTGGAAACACCATATATTTT. Translation: CVLLSGNTIYF.

V and J are TRBV10-2 and TRBJ2-7, with 7 bases aligning to TRBD1. J was trimmed by 5 bases and V by 8 bases; bases with no gene match: 15. CDR1 is WSHSY and CDR2 is SAAADI in the germline V gene. This CDR3 spans 15 amino acids. The CDR3 region is CASLSTGAPTDEQYF. The CDR3 DNA reads as TGCGCCAGCTTATCTACAGGGGCACCGACCGACGAGCAGTACTTC.

CDR3 sequence reads: CASSLSSGSYEQYF. For the CDR3, the DNA is TGTGCCAGCAGCTTATCGAGCGGGAGCTACGAGCAGTACTTC. V is TRBV7-2 and J is TRBJ2-7, with 8 bases aligning to TRBD2. The CDR3 runs 14 residues. V was pared by 2 bases and J by 3 bases, with 3 bases of the junction left unmatched. CDR1 is SGHTA, CDR2 FQGNSA, per germline. The whole variable domain, remainder taken from reference TRBV7-2 and TRBJ2-7, is GAGVSQSPSNKVTEKGKDVELRCDPISGHTALYWYRQSLGQGLEFLIYFQGNSAPDKSGLPSDRFSAERTGGSVSTLTIQRTQQEDSAVYLCASSLSSGSYEQYFGPGTRLTVT.

The V and J genes are TRBV11-2 and TRBJ1-1; possibly TRBD1 for D (6 bases). The V end was cut by 2 bases, the J end by 4 bases, with 14 bases between. The CDR3 spans 15 residues. CDR1 SGHAT and CDR2 FQNNGV come from the germline V gene. In nucleotides, the CDR3 is TGTGCCAGCAGCTTAATGCAGGGGATGGGCACTGAAGCTTTCTTT. It is translated as CASSLMQGMGTEAFF.

The gene calls are TRBV9 and TRBJ2-7; 11 nucleotides line up with TRBD2. This CDR3 comprises 16 residues. Germline V CDR1 and CDR2: SGDLS, YYNGEE. The V segment lost 0 bases and the J segment 3 bases; nucleotides outside the gene matches: 5. DNA for the CDR3: TGTGCCAGCAGCGTAGGGGTGGGACTAGCGGACTACGAGCAGTACTTC. Amino acids: CASSVGVGLADYEQYF.

The gene calls are TRBV25-1 and TRBJ1-2, with 9 bases matching TRBD1. This CDR3 has 18 residues. Trimming removed 4 bases from V and 1 base from J; junction bases left unmatched: 13. Germline CDR1 MGHDK, CDR2 SYGVNS. CDR3 bases: TGTGCCAGCAGTGCAAGAACAGGGGGCTCGAGTTTTAACTATGGCTACACCTTC. It encodes CASSARTGGSSFNYGYTF.

V and J are TRBV18 and TRBJ1-2; D is perhaps TRBD1 (5 bases). CDR1 is KGHSH and CDR2 is LQKENI in the germline V gene. The CDR3 sequence is 15 residues long. Deletions cut 2 bases from V and 0 bases from J, with 10 bases between. The CDR3 DNA follows: TGTGCCAGCTCACCAACCCAGGGTGCTAACTATGGCTACACCTTC. Amino acid sequence: CASSPTQGANYGYTF. The variable domain in full, with the rest retrieved from reference TRBV18 and TRBJ1-2, is NAGVMQNPRHLVRRRGQEARLRCSPMKGHSHVYWYRQLPEEGLKFMVYLQKENIIDESGMPKERFSAEFPKEGPSILRIQQVVRGDSAAYFCASSPTQGANYGYTFGSGTRLTVV.

V gene TRBV4-3 combines with J gene TRBJ2-7; the D is unclear. The V gene's germline CDR1 is LGHNA and CDR2 YSLEER. CDR3 length: 15 amino acids. Trimming removed 1 base at V and 0 bases at J, with 10 bases between. The CDR3 reads CASSQVYPSSYEQYF. CDR3 sequence (DNA): TGCGCCAGCAGCCAAGTATACCCGAGCTCCTACGAGCAGTACTTC.